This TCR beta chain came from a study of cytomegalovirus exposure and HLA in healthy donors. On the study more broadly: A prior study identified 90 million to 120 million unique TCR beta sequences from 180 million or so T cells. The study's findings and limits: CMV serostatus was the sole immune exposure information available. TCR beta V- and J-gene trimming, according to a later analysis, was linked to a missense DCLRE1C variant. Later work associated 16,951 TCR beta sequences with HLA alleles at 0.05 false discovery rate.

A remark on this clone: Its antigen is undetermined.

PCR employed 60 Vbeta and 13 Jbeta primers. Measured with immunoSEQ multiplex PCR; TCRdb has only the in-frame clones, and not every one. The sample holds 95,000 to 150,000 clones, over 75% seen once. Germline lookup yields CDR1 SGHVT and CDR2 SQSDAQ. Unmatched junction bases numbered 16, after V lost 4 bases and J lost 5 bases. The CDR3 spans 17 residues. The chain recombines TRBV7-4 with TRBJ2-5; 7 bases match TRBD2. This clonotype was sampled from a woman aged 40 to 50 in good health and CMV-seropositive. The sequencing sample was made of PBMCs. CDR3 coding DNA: TGTGCCAGCAGCTCCCGCGGGTGGGGGGGACTGGGGGAGACCCAGTACTTC. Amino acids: CASSSRGWGGLGETQYF.